The clone carrying this T cell receptor (beta chain) was seen more than once but under ten times. Its cognate antigen is unknown. Each CDR3 protein gets one entry after TCRdb re-called the 5' RACE reads with MiXCR. The sample includes fewer than 150,000 distinct CDR3 sequences, over 15% of them seen just once. V was shortened by 10 bases and J by 4 bases, with 10 bases between the two germline ends. The CDR3 contains 12 residues. CDR1 is MDHEN, CDR2 SYDVKM, per germline. The data belong to a study of T-cell memory formation after mild COVID-19. Study as a whole: The two donors had largely donor-specific TCR clusters.

Regarding the study as a whole: Clones contracting across day 15 to 85 had a balanced CD4/CD8 profile; later expanding clones leaned CD4+.

The rearrangement joins TRBV28 to TRBJ2-2; D ambiguous. The clonotype comes from a man aged 18 to 29 who had mild COVID-19 (a few samples of this study predate the infection). Cell type and time point are not known. Sequenced: PBMCs or a T cell subset sorted from them (not recorded which). CDR3 DNA: TGTGCCAACCAAGGCCGCACCGGGGAGCTGTTTTTT. Protein sequence: CANQGRTGELFF. The variable domain in full, with the rest retrieved from reference TRBV28 and TRBJ2-2, is DVKVTQSSRYLVKRTGEKVFLECVQDMDHENMFWYRQDPGLGLRLIYFSYDVKMKEKGDIPEGYSVSREKKERFSLILESASTNQTSMYLCANQGRTGELFFGEGSRLTVL.